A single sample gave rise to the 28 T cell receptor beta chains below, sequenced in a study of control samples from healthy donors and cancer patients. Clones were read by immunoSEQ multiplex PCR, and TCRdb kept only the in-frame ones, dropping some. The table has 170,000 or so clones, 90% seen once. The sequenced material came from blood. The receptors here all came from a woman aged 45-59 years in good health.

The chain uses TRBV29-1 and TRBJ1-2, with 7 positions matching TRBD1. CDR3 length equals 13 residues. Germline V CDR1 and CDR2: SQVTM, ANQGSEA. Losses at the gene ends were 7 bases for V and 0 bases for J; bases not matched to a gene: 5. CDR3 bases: TGCAGCGCGCGGGACAGAGCTAACTATGGCTACACCTTC. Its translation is CSARDRANYGYTF.

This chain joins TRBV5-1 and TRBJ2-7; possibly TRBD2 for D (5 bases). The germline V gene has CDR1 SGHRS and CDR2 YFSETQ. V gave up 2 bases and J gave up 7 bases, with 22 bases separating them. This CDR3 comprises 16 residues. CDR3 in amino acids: CASSFDGESGDGEQYF. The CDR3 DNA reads TGCGCCAGCAGCTTTGACGGAGAAAGCGGAGATGGGGAGCAGTACTTC. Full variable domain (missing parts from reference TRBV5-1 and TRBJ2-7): KAGVTQTPRYLIKTRGQQVTLSCSPISGHRSVSWYQQTPGQGLQFLFEYFSETQRNKGNFPGRFSGRQFSNSRSEMNVSTLELGDSALYLCASSFDGESGDGEQYFGPGTRLTVT.

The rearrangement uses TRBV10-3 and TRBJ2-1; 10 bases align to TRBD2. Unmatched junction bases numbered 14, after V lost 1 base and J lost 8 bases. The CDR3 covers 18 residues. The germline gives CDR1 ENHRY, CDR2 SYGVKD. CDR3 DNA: TGTGCCATCAGTGAGTATCGGCTAGCGGGAGAAGGGTATGATGAGCAGTTCTTC. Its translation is CAISEYRLAGEGYDEQFF.

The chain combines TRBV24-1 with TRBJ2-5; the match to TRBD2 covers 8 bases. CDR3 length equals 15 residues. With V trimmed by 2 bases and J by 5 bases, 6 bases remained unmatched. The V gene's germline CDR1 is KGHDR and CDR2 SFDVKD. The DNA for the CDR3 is TGTGCCACCAGTGATTACGGACTAGCCGTCGAGACCCAGTACTTC. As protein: CATSDYGLAVETQYF.

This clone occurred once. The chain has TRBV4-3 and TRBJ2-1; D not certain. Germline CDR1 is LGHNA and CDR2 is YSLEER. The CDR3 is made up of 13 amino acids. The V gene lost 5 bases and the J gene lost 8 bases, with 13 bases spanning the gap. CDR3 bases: TGCGCCAGCAGCGGGATAGGCGTCCATGAGCAGTTCTTC. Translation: CASSGIGVHEQFF.

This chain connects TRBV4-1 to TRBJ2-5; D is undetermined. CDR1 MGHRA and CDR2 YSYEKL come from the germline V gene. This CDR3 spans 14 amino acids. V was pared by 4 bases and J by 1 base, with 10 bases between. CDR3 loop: CASSPPDVQETQYF. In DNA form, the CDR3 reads TGCGCCAGCAGCCCGCCCGATGTCCAAGAGACCCAGTACTTC.

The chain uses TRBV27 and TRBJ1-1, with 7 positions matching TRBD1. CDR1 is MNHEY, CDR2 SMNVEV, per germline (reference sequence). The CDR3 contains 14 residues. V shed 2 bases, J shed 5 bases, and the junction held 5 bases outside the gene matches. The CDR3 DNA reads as TGTGCCAGCAGTTTAAAGGGGGCGTTTACTGAAGCTTTCTTT. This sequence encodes CASSLKGAFTEAFF.

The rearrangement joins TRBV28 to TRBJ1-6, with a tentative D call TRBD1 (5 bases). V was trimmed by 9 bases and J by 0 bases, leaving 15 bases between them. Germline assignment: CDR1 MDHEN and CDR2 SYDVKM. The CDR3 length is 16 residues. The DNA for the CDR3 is TGTGCCAGTAAAAACCAGGGAAGCTCCTATAATTCACCCCTCCACTTT. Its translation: CASKNQGSSYNSPLHF.

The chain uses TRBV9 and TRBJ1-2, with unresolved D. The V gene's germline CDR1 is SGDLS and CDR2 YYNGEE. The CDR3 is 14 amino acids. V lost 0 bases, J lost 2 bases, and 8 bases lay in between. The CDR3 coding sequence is TGTGCCAGCAGCGTAGTGGCCGGGAACTATGGCTACACCTTC. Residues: CASSVVAGNYGYTF.

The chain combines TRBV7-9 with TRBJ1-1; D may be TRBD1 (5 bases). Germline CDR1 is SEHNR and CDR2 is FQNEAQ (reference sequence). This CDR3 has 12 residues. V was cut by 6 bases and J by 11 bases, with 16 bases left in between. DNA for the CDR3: TGTGCCAGCAGGATTGGGGGAGGGCGGGCTTTCTTT. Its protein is CASRIGGGRAFF.

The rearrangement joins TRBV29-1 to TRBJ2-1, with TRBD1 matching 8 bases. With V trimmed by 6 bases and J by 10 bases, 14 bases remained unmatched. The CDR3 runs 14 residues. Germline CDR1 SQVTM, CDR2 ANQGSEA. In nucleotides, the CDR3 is TGCAGCGTCCTCAGCCGGGACAGGACAGTGGAGCAGTTCTTC. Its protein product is CSVLSRDRTVEQFF.

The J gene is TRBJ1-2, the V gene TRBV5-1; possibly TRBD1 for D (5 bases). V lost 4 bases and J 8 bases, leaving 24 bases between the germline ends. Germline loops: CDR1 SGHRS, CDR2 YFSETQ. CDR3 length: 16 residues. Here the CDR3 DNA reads TGCGCCAGCAGCCCGCAGGGCCCCCCGGTATCCAGCGGCTACACCTTC. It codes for CASSPQGPPVSSGYTF. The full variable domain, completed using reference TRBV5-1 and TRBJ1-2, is KAGVTQTPRYLIKTRGQQVTLSCSPISGHRSVSWYQQTPGQGLQFLFEYFSETQRNKGNFPGRFSGRQFSNSRSEMNVSTLELGDSALYLCASSPQGPPVSSGYTFGSGTRLTVV.

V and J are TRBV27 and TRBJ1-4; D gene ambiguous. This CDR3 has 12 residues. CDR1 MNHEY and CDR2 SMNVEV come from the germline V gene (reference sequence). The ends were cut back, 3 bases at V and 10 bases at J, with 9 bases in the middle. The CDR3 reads CASSFSKGKLFF. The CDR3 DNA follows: TGTGCCAGCAGTTTCAGTAAAGGAAAACTGTTTTTT. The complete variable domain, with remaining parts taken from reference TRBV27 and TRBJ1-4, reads EAQVTQNPRYLITVTGKKLTVTCSQNMNHEYMSWYRQDPGLGLRQIYYSMNVEVTDKGDVPEGYKVSRKEKRNFPLILESPSPNQTSLYFCASSFSKGKLFFGSGTQLSVL.

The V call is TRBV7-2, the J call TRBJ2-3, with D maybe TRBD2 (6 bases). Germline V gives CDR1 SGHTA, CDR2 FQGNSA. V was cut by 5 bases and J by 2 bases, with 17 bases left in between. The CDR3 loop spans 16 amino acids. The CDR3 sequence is CASSQIAVLPTDTQYF. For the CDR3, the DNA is TGTGCCAGCAGCCAAATAGCGGTCCTCCCCACAGATACGCAGTATTTT.

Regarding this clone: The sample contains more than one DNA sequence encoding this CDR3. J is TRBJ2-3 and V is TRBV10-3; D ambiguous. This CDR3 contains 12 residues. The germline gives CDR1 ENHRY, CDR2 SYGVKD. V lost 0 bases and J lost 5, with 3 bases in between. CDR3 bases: TGTGCCATCAGTGAGTCTCGAGATACGCAGTATTTT. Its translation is CAISESRDTQYF.

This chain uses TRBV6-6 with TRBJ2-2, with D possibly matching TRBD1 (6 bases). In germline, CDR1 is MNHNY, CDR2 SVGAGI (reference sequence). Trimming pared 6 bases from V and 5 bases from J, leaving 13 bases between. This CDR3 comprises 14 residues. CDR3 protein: CASRGQGRTGELFF. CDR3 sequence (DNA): TGTGCCAGCAGGGGCCAGGGGCGGACCGGGGAGCTGTTTTTT.

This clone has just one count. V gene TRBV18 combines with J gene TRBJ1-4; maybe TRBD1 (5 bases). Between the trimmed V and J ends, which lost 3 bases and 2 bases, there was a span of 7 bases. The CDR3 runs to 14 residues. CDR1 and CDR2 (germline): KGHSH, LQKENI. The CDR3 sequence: CASSPEGTNEKLFF. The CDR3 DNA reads TGTGCCAGCTCACCGGAGGGGACTAATGAAAAACTGTTTTTT.

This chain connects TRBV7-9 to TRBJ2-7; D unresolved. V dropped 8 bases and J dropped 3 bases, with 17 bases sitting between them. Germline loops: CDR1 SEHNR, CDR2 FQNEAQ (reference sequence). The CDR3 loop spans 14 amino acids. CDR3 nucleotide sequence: TGTGCCAGCTCGTCGTCCGGCACCCTCTACGAGCAGTACTTC. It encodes CASSSSGTLYEQYF.

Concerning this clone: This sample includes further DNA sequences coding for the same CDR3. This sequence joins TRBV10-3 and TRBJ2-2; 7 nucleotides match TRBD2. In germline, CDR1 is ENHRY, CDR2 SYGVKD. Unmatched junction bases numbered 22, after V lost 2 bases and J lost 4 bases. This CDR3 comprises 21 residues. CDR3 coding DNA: TGTGCCATCAGTGAGGGCCCTAGCGGAGGTGGGGGACCGCGAGGCACCGGGGAGCTGTTTTTT. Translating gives CAISEGPSGGGGPRGTGELFF.

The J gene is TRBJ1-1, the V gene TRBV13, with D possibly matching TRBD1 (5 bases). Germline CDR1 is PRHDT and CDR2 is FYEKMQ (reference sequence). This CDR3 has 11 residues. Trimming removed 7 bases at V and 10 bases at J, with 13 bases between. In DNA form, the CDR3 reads TGTGCCAGCACCCTGACGGGGGTAGCTTTCTTT. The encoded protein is CASTLTGVAFF.

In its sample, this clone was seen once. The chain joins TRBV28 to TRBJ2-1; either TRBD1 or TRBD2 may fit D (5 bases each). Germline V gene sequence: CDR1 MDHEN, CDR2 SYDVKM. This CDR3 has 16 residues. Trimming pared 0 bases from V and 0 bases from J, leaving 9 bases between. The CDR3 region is CASSLWGEASYNEQFF. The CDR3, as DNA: TGTGCCAGCAGTTTATGGGGGGAAGCCTCCTACAATGAGCAGTTCTTC.

The CDR3 DNA sequence: TGTGCCAGCAGTTTTTCTCCCACAGGGGGCACTGAAGCTTTCTTT. It encodes CASSFSPTGGTEAFF. The chain recombines TRBV27 with TRBJ1-1; 8 bases are shared with TRBD1. CDR3 length: 15 residues. The ends lost 3 bases at V and 4 bases at J; junction bases unmatched: 7. Germline CDR1 and CDR2: MNHEY and SMNVEV (reference sequence).

The CDR3 loop is CASSLPGEASGGIKYEQYF. In DNA form, the CDR3 reads TGTGCCAGCAGCCTCCCCGGGGAGGCTAGCGGGGGAATAAAATACGAGCAGTACTTC. The chain carries TRBV4-2 and TRBJ2-7; 10 positions match TRBD2. The CDR3 covers 19 residues. V was clipped by 4 bases and J by 4 bases; unmatched bases: 19. Germline CDR1 LGHNA, CDR2 YNFKEQ.

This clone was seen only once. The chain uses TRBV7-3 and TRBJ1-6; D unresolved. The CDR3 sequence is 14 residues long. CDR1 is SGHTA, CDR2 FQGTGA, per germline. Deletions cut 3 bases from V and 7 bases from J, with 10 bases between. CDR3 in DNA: TGTGCCAGCAGCTTCGGGCAGGAAAATTCACCCCTCCACTTT. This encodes CASSFGQENSPLHF.

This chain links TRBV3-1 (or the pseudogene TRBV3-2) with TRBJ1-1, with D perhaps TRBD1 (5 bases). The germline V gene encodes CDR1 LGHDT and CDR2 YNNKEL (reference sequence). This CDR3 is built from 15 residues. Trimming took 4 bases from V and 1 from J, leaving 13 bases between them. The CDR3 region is CASSPSYQGNTEAFF. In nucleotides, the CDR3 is TGTGCCAGCAGCCCCTCTTACCAGGGGAACACTGAAGCTTTCTTT.

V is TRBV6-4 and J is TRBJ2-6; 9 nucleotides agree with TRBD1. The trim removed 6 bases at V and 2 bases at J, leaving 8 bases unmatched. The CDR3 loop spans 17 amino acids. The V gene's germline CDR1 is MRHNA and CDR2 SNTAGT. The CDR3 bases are TGTGCCAGCAGCCCCGGGACAGGGAGGGCTGGGGCCAACGTCCTGACTTTC. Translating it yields CASSPGTGRAGANVLTF.

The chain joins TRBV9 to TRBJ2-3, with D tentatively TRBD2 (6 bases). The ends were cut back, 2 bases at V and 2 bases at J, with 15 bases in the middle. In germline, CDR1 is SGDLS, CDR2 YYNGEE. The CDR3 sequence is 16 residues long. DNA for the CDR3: TGTGCCAGCAGCGTTGGCTCGGGAGCCCTCACAGATACGCAGTATTTT. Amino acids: CASSVGSGALTDTQYF.

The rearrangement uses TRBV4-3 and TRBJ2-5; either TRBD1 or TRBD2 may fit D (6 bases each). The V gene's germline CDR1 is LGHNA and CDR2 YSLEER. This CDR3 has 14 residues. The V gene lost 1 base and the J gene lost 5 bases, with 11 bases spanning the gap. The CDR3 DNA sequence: TGCGCCAGCAGCCAAGTAGGAGGGGGGGAGACCCAGTACTTC. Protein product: CASSQVGGGETQYF.